This T cell receptor (beta chain) was retrieved from a study of T cells in Graves' hyperthyroidism and ophthalmopathy. RNA transcripts provided the source from which TCR beta CDR3 regions were amplified. The study used the HTBI primer set for a first-round RT-PCR of the TCR CDR3. TCRdb re-analysed the multiplex PCR reads in MiXCR, keeping a single row per CDR3 protein. Here the sample spans over 200,000 distinct CDR3 sequences, 17% being singletons. V was shortened by 5 bases and J by 1 base, with 17 bases between the two germline ends. The germline V gene has CDR1 MNHNS and CDR2 SASEGT. This CDR3 has 16 amino acids. There are many counts of this clonotype. If no ophthalmopathy progression occurred within 18 months, Graves' hyperthyroidism was stable.

The rearrangement uses TRBV6-1 and TRBJ1-2; TRBD1 might be the D (6 bases). The receptor's source is a man aged 45-65 years with Graves' hyperthyroidism. The sample taken for sequencing was blood. The CDR3 loop is CASSIEHLRGNYGYTF. CDR3 bases: TGTGCCAGCAGTATAGAACACCTCAGGGGTAACTATGGCTACACCTTC.